Listed below are T cell receptor beta chains from one sample, sequenced in a study of metastatic and nonmetastatic thyroid tumors. TCRdb used MiXCR to call clones anew from the PCR reads. The sample holds 15,000 to 20,000 clones, over 20% seen once. The material sequenced was adjacent normal tissue. These receptors came from a female donor with papillary thyroid cancer or a benign thyroid nodule (not recorded which). Some clones in this sample may be carry-over from other donors' samples. CDR3s include the opening cysteine and the closing phenylalanine or tryptophan. Each record gives: J gene, V gene, clone size, CDR3 protein. Clone size is stated in some rows and not others, as once, few, many or a class when expanded.

j_call: TRBJ1-5
v_call: TRBV6-1
clone_size: few
cdr3_aa: CASSVGGGSGSRQPQHF

j_call: TRBJ2-6
v_call: TRBV6-1
clone_size: few
cdr3_aa: CASSPGGRAGANVLTF

j_call: TRBJ1-5
v_call: TRBV6-1
clone_size: .
cdr3_aa: CASSENQGVQPQHF

j_call: TRBJ1-2
v_call: TRBV9
clone_size: .
cdr3_aa: CASSVDGTYGYTF

j_call: TRBJ2-5
v_call: TRBV15
clone_size: few
cdr3_aa: CATSRGDREHQETQYF

j_call: TRBJ1-2
v_call: TRBV19
clone_size: few
cdr3_aa: CASSRQGEGYGYTF

j_call: TRBJ2-7
v_call: TRBV2
clone_size: .
cdr3_aa: CAAAQEGRGYEQYF

j_call: TRBJ1-4
v_call: TRBV18
clone_size: medium-sized
cdr3_aa: CASSRGGPATNEKLFF

j_call: TRBJ1-2
v_call: TRBV20-1
clone_size: few
cdr3_aa: CSAMPGSVGYTF

j_call: TRBJ2-7
v_call: TRBV6-2/TRBV6-3
clone_size: .
cdr3_aa: CASSRRDLRLYEQYF

j_call: TRBJ1-5
v_call: TRBV19
clone_size: few
cdr3_aa: CASSKESNQPQHF

j_call: TRBJ1-1
v_call: TRBV20-1
clone_size: .
cdr3_aa: CSARGQGRWTEAFF

j_call: TRBJ1-2
v_call: TRBV6-1
clone_size: many
cdr3_aa: CASSNMGQGRRGGYTF

j_call: TRBJ2-7
v_call: TRBV6-1
clone_size: .
cdr3_aa: CVSRPGTGPSYEQYF

j_call: TRBJ2-1
v_call: TRBV20-1
clone_size: .
cdr3_aa: CSATNSGNEQFF

j_call: TRBJ2-7
v_call: TRBV10-2
clone_size: few
cdr3_aa: CASSTARTGTYEQYF

j_call: TRBJ2-5
v_call: TRBV11-2
clone_size: once
cdr3_aa: CASSSRTGMVAGGEAQYF

j_call: TRBJ1-2
v_call: TRBV6-1
clone_size: .
cdr3_aa: CASRTGKWYGYTF

j_call: TRBJ1-1
v_call: TRBV6-1
clone_size: .
cdr3_aa: CASRTPGGNTEAFF

j_call: TRBJ2-5
v_call: TRBV12-3/TRBV12-4
clone_size: .
cdr3_aa: CASSLRRGTGKETQYF

j_call: TRBJ1-2
v_call: TRBV19
clone_size: .
cdr3_aa: CASTPGSYGYTF

j_call: TRBJ2-7
v_call: TRBV12-3/TRBV12-4
clone_size: few
cdr3_aa: CASRPGTGHSYEQYF

j_call: TRBJ2-4
v_call: TRBV7-2
clone_size: .
cdr3_aa: CASSLGRENIQYF

j_call: TRBJ1-4
v_call: TRBV28
clone_size: few
cdr3_aa: CASSSGATNEKLFF

j_call: TRBJ1-3
v_call: TRBV6-1
clone_size: .
cdr3_aa: CASRLKTFGNTIYF

j_call: TRBJ2-3
v_call: TRBV7-9
clone_size: .
cdr3_aa: CASSSQLADTQYF

j_call: TRBJ1-1
v_call: TRBV11-2
clone_size: few
cdr3_aa: CASTLVRTADTEAFF

j_call: TRBJ2-1
v_call: TRBV20-1
clone_size: few
cdr3_aa: CSAEGGLYNEQFF

j_call: TRBJ2-1
v_call: TRBV6-2/TRBV6-3
clone_size: few
cdr3_aa: CASSPSGGSPAEQFF